The sequence of this T cell receptor beta chain was determined in a study of blood T cell repertoires in COVID-19. On the study more broadly: Specimens from acute and convalescent COVID-19 originated in the United States, Italy and Spain.

The CDR3 contains 14 residues. This clone was picked up one time. Sequenced by immunoSEQ multiplex PCR; TCRdb stores in-frame clones only, minus some. Counted here are fewer than 90,000 clones, about nine tenths occurring once; the ten biggest clones make up 15%. The sample comprised peripheral blood. This clonotype was sampled from a male donor with acute or convalescent COVID-19. The rearrangement joins TRBV21-1 to TRBJ1-4. TRBV21-1 is described as a pseudogene. The CDR3 DNA is TGTGCCAGCAGCAAAACGGGGACTAATGAAAAACTGTTTTTT. It yields the protein CASSKTGTNEKLFF.